Sequencing of this T cell receptor (beta chain) was carried out in a study of blood T cell repertoires in COVID-19. Study in general: T cells, B-cell-depleted T cells, or PBMCs supplied cDNA or gDNA.

The CDR3 has 13 residues. V dropped 2 bases and J dropped 4 bases, with 6 bases sitting between them. Germline V CDR1 and CDR2: SGHDT, YYEEEE. Study members were between roughly 18 and 90 years old and lived in 24 US regions. Sequencing used immunoSEQ multiplex PCR; TCRdb keeps in-frame clones, though not all of them. The data contain 62,000 or so clones, more than 80% of them singletons. Specimen: PBMCs or T cells enriched from blood (not recorded which). The receptor's source is a woman in her forties with acute COVID-19. The gene calls are TRBV5-6 and TRBJ2-2; the D is unclear. The CDR3, as DNA: TGTGCCAGCAGCTTTCTCGGCACCGGGGAGCTGTTTTTT. Translating gives CASSFLGTGELFF. Variable domain in full (rest from reference TRBV5-6 and TRBJ2-2): DAGVTQSPTHLIKTRGQQVTLRCSPKSGHDTVSWYQQALGQGPQFIFQYYEEEERQRGNFPDRFSGHQFPNYSSELNVNALLLGDSALYLCASSFLGTGELFFGEGSRLTVL.